A single sample is the source of the 26 T cell receptor beta chains below, sequenced in a study of identifying expanded T cells in peripheral blood. Clones were read by immunoSEQ multiplex PCR, and TCRdb kept only the in-frame ones, dropping some. The repertoire holds about 130,000 clones, roughly 90% seen once, with 8.4% in the top ten. The material sequenced was blood. The receptor source for this set is a person aged 18 to 75 in good health.

The rearrangement uses TRBV27 and TRBJ2-2, with TRBD2 as a possible D gene (6 bases). Trimming took off 6 bases at V and 4 bases at J, with 12 bases between the two ends. Per the germline V gene, CDR1 is MNHEY and CDR2 is SMNVEV (reference sequence). CDR3 size: 14 residues. CDR3 sequence (DNA): TGTGCCAGCAGACTGGGACTCTTCACCGGGGAGCTGTTTTTT. It codes for CASRLGLFTGELFF.

The chain is built from TRBV2 and TRBJ2-1, with 9 bases aligning to TRBD2. Germline values: CDR1 SNHLY, CDR2 FYNNEI. CDR3 size: 15 residues. The trim removed 3 bases at V and 8 bases at J, leaving 8 bases unmatched. CDR3 loop: CASSELAGPGDEQFF. The CDR3 coding sequence is TGTGCCAGCAGTGAGCTAGCGGGACCGGGAGATGAGCAGTTCTTC.

The gene calls are TRBV19 and TRBJ2-1; D remains unclear. This CDR3 spans 15 amino acids. CDR1 and CDR2 from the germline V gene are LNHDA and SQIVND (reference sequence). V was trimmed by 3 bases and J by 8 bases, leaving 17 bases between them. The CDR3 loop is CASSISVSLTDEQFF. In DNA, the CDR3 is TGTGCCAGTAGTATCTCAGTCAGCCTTACGGATGAGCAGTTCTTC. The full variable domain, rest sourced from reference TRBV19 and TRBJ2-1, is DGGITQSPKYLFRKEGQNVTLSCEQNLNHDAMYWYRQDPGQGLRLIYYSQIVNDFQKGDIAEGYSVSREKKESFPLTVTSAQKNPTAFYLCASSISVSLTDEQFFGPGTRLTVL.

The V gene is TRBV29-1, the J gene TRBJ1-1, with D possibly TRBD1 on 5 matching bases. Per germline, CDR1 SQVTM and CDR2 ANQGSEA. V was trimmed by 8 bases and J by 2 bases, leaving 9 bases between them. The CDR3 is 11 amino acids. CDR3 bases: TGCAGCCTCCGGGACAACACTGAAGCTTTCTTT. Its translation is CSLRDNTEAFF.

This chain uses TRBV2 with TRBJ1-4; D gene ambiguous. The ends were cut back, 6 bases at V and 4 bases at J, with 9 bases in the middle. From germline, CDR1 is SNHLY and CDR2 FYNNEI. This CDR3 has 13 amino acids. DNA of the CDR3: TGTGCCAGCAGAAGGGAGATTAATGAAAAACTGTTTTTT. As protein: CASRREINEKLFF.

V usage is TRBV5-1 and J usage is TRBJ1-1; tentatively, D is TRBD1 (5 bases). CDR1 SGHRS and CDR2 YFSETQ come from the germline V gene. The CDR3 spans 13 residues. Trimming left V 4 bases short and J 1 base short, with 8 bases between. CDR3 in DNA: TGCGCCAGCAGCACTGGGACGAACACTGAAGCTTTCTTT. Its protein product is CASSTGTNTEAFF.

The chain links TRBV5-6 to TRBJ2-5, with D tentatively TRBD2 (7 bases). The CDR3 sequence is 13 residues long. The V end lost 2 bases, the J end lost 4 bases, and 9 bases lay between the germline ends. The germline gives CDR1 SGHDT, CDR2 YYEEEE. The CDR3 DNA reads TGTGCCAGCAGCTTTGCGGGGGCAGAGACCCAGTACTTC. It is translated as CASSFAGAETQYF.

The chain is built from TRBV19 and TRBJ2-3; D remains unclear. The CDR3 is 13 residues long. The germline CDR1 and CDR2 sequences are LNHDA and SQIVND (reference sequence). Trimming shortened V by 4 bases and J by 4 bases, and 9 bases separated the two germline ends. CDR3 in DNA: TGTGCCAGTAGTACCGTGCTGCCAGATACGCAGTATTTT. It yields the protein CASSTVLPDTQYF.

J is TRBJ1-5 and V is TRBV28, with D possibly being TRBD1 (6 bases). Germline V lookup: CDR1 MDHEN, CDR2 SYDVKM. The V gene lost 7 bases and the J gene lost 7 bases, with 17 bases spanning the gap. The CDR3 covers 14 residues. CDR3 nucleotides: TGTGCCAGCACCGATACAGGGATAGGACAGCCCCAGCATTTT. Encoded protein: CASTDTGIGQPQHF.

V usage is TRBV7-2 and J usage is TRBJ1-2; D possibly corresponds to TRBD1 (5 bases). Looked up from germline, CDR1 is SGHTA and CDR2 is FQGNSA. CDR3 length: 14 residues. Trimming removed 5 bases at V and 4 bases at J, with 14 bases between. CDR3 nucleotides: TGTGCCAGCAGCCGACGGGACGGCCTCTATGGCTACACCTTC. Translation: CASSRRDGLYGYTF. Filled out from reference TRBV7-2 and TRBJ1-2, the complete variable domain reads GAGVSQSPSNKVTEKGKDVELRCDPISGHTALYWYRQSLGQGLEFLIYFQGNSAPDKSGLPSDRFSAERTGGSVSTLTIQRTQQEDSAVYLCASSRRDGLYGYTFGSGTRLTVV.

This chain uses TRBV5-6 with TRBJ1-3; D uncertain. The ends were cut back, 1 base at V and 0 bases at J, with 14 bases in the middle. CDR1 is SGHDT and CDR2 is YYEEEE in the germline V gene. The CDR3 consists of 17 residues. The CDR3 loop reads CASSLFGASDSGNTIYF. The CDR3, as DNA: TGTGCCAGCAGCTTGTTTGGAGCTTCGGACTCTGGAAACACCATATATTTT.

The chain joins TRBV6-5 to TRBJ2-1; 14 bases agree with TRBD2. Germline V gene data show CDR1 as MNHEY and CDR2 as SVGAGI. Trimming removed 4 bases from V and 15 bases from J; junction bases left unmatched: 11. The CDR3 spans 15 residues. The chain's CDR3 is CASSFAGLAGEGRFF. CDR3 DNA: TGTGCCAGCAGTTTCGCGGGACTAGCGGGGGAAGGTCGGTTCTTC.

This clone was seen more than once but under ten times. The chain carries TRBV9 and TRBJ2-3, with D perhaps TRBD2 (7 bases). The V end was cut by 0 bases, the J end by 2 bases, with 13 bases between. The V gene's germline CDR1 is SGDLS and CDR2 YYNGEE. This CDR3 has 16 amino acids. The CDR3 loop is CASSVAAGAYTDTQYF. CDR3 sequence (DNA): TGTGCCAGCAGCGTAGCCGCGGGGGCGTACACAGATACGCAGTATTTT.

This clone was recorded a few times. The chain is built from TRBV10-3 and TRBJ1-2; possible D gene TRBD1, 6 bases. This CDR3 spans 13 amino acids. V lost 7 bases and J 6 bases, leaving 15 bases between the germline ends. CDR1 and CDR2 (germline): ENHRY, SYGVKD. The CDR3 DNA reads as TGTGCCATCATGAACAGGGCTATGGATGGCTACACCTTC. It translates to CAIMNRAMDGYTF.

V gene TRBV27 combines with J gene TRBJ2-5; D not resolved. This CDR3 has 14 residues. Germline CDR1 is MNHEY and CDR2 is SMNVEV (reference sequence). Trimming removed 5 bases from V and 5 bases from J, with 15 bases in between. Here the CDR3 DNA reads TGTGCCAGCAGTCCACCTAATCGGCAGGAGACCCAGTACTTC. Amino acids: CASSPPNRQETQYF.

The chain combines TRBV11-2 with TRBJ2-1; tentative D call: TRBD2 (6 bases). The V end was cut by 2 bases, the J end by 0 bases, with 20 bases between. The CDR3 extends over 19 amino acids. Germline V gene lookup returns CDR1 SGHAT and CDR2 FQNNGV. DNA for the CDR3: TGTGCCAGCAGCTTACTAGGCGCGGGGCGGGCAAGCTCCTACAATGAGCAGTTCTTC. It translates to CASSLLGAGRASSYNEQFF.

This chain connects TRBV7-6 to TRBJ2-1, with TRBD2 as a possible D gene (5 bases). Germline V gene lookup returns CDR1 SGHVS and CDR2 FNYEAQ. V lost 3 bases and J lost 9, with 15 bases in between. This CDR3 has 14 amino acids. The CDR3 loop is CASSLDTSWGEQFF. Written as DNA, the CDR3 is TGTGCCAGCAGCTTGGATACTAGTTGGGGTGAGCAGTTCTTC.

The rearrangement joins TRBV5-4 to TRBJ2-6; weak D call: TRBD2 (5 bases). V dropped 2 bases and J dropped 2 bases, with 8 bases sitting between them. This CDR3 spans 15 amino acids. Germline values: CDR1 SGHNT, CDR2 YYREEE (reference sequence). The CDR3 is CASSFEGTGANVLTF. The CDR3 DNA reads as TGTGCCAGCAGCTTTGAGGGAACTGGGGCCAACGTCCTGACTTTC.

The rearrangement joins TRBV6-1 to TRBJ2-7; TRBD1 aligns across 10 bases. CDR1 MNHNS and CDR2 SASEGT come from the germline V gene. The CDR3 extends over 15 amino acids. Losses at the gene ends were 10 bases for V and 5 bases for J; bases not matched to a gene: 14. This CDR3 reads CAMRRGLGTGDEQYF. The DNA of the CDR3 is TGTGCCATGCGGAGGGGCCTGGGGACAGGGGACGAGCAGTACTTC.

The CDR3 protein is CASSYSGGFEKLFF. The DNA for the CDR3 is TGTGCCAGCAGTTACTCAGGGGGTTTTGAAAAACTGTTTTTT. V gene TRBV6-5 combines with J gene TRBJ1-4; D is perhaps TRBD1 (6 bases). Germline values: CDR1 MNHEY, CDR2 SVGAGI. V dropped 0 bases and J dropped 7 bases, with 9 bases sitting between them. This CDR3 has 14 residues.

This clone was detected a few times. This sequence joins TRBV7-2 and TRBJ2-1; 11 bases match TRBD1. The CDR3 contains 14 residues. Germline CDR1 is SGHTA and CDR2 is FQGNSA. After removal of 5 bases from V and 7 bases from J, the junction contained 4 bases not matched to a gene. In DNA, the CDR3 is TGTGCCAGCAGCGGGACAGGGGGTCAGAATGAGCAGTTCTTC. It is translated as CASSGTGGQNEQFF.

The chain recombines TRBV6-5 with TRBJ1-2, with D perhaps TRBD1 (6 bases). The V gene lost 5 bases and the J gene lost 4 bases, with 11 bases spanning the gap. CDR1 is MNHEY and CDR2 is SVGAGI in the germline V gene. The CDR3 sequence is 13 residues long. The CDR3 DNA sequence: TGTGCCAGCAGTCGACAGGCTTTCTATGGCTACACCTTC. It is translated as CASSRQAFYGYTF.

This chain joins TRBV4-2 and TRBJ2-3, with TRBD2 as a possible D gene (5 bases). Germline CDR1 reads LGHNA; CDR2 reads YNFKEQ. Trimming took 1 base from V and 1 from J, leaving 9 bases between them. The length of the CDR3 is 15 residues. CDR3 sequence: CASSQAFSGTDTQYF. The CDR3 bases are TGTGCCAGCAGCCAAGCCTTTAGCGGCACAGATACGCAGTATTTT.

This chain links TRBV28 with TRBJ1-3; D not resolved. Germline-derived CDR1 and CDR2 are MDHEN and SYDVKM. V shed 6 bases and J shed 5 bases, with 17 bases lying between them. The CDR3 runs 15 residues. This CDR3 reads CASRSPGERRNTIYF. In nucleotides, the CDR3 is TGTGCCAGCAGGTCCCCCGGGGAAAGGAGAAACACCATATATTTT. Together with reference TRBV28 and TRBJ1-3, the CDR3 gives the full variable domain: DVKVTQSSRYLVKRTGEKVFLECVQDMDHENMFWYRQDPGLGLRLIYFSYDVKMKEKGDIPEGYSVSREKKERFSLILESASTNQTSMYLCASRSPGERRNTIYFGEGSWLTVV.

The chain is built from TRBV5-5 and TRBJ2-7; tentatively, D is TRBD1 (6 bases). Trimming cost V 4 bases and J 2 bases, with 13 bases left between them. This CDR3 region has 14 residues. CDR1 and CDR2 (germline): SGHKS, YYEKEE (reference sequence). CDR3 DNA: TGTGCCAGCAGCCCCCCCACAGGGACCTACGAGCAGTACTTC. As protein: CASSPPTGTYEQYF.

The chain combines TRBV6-1 with TRBJ2-7; either TRBD1 or TRBD2 may supply D (5 bases each). The CDR3 covers 13 residues. The ends were cut back, 8 bases at V and 0 bases at J, with 11 bases in the middle. Per the germline V gene, CDR1 is MNHNS and CDR2 is SASEGT. CDR3 sequence reads: CASGAGDSYEQYF. In DNA, the CDR3 is TGTGCCAGCGGGGCCGGGGACTCCTACGAGCAGTACTTC.